The 5 T cell receptor beta chains in this list originate from one sample, sequenced in a study of radiotherapy plus CTLA-4 blockade in lung cancer. The assay was immunoSEQ multiplex PCR, and TCRdb's table has in-frame clones only and misses some. The sample carries about 25,000 clones, approximately 73% recorded once. This specimen was peripheral blood, taken from a patient treated with radiotherapy plus ipilimumab. Receptors were obtained from a human donor with non-small cell lung cancer who had stable disease on radiotherapy plus ipilimumab.

The chain joins TRBV4-3 to TRBJ2-7; a weak D match, TRBD2 (6 bases). The CDR3 is made up of 15 amino acids. Trimming left V 0 bases short and J 4 bases short, with 13 bases between. The germline CDR1 and CDR2 sequences are LGHNA and YSLEER. The CDR3: CASSQDRQGGYEQYF. The CDR3 DNA reads as TGCGCCAGCAGCCAAGATCGTCAGGGAGGATACGAGCAGTACTTC.

In regard to this clone: This specimen includes other DNA sequences encoding the same CDR3. The rearrangement joins TRBV7-9 to TRBJ1-5; a weak D match, TRBD1 (5 bases). Germline-derived CDR1 and CDR2 are SEHNR and FQNEAQ (reference sequence). The CDR3 totals 12 residues. Trimming stripped 5 bases from V and 5 bases from J, with 7 bases between. The CDR3 reads CASSDSYQPQHF. The CDR3 DNA reads as TGTGCCAGCAGCGACAGCTATCAGCCCCAGCATTTT.

The chain recombines TRBV5-1 with TRBJ1-4; no clear D. Trimming pared 4 bases from V and 4 bases from J, leaving 11 bases between. Germline lookup yields CDR1 SGHRS and CDR2 YFSETQ. This CDR3 is built from 14 residues. The chain's CDR3 is CASSPLGSNEKLFF. CDR3 sequence (DNA): TGCGCCAGCAGCCCGCTGGGCAGTAATGAAAAACTGTTTTTT.

The sample holds one count of this clone. The chain joins TRBV20-1 to TRBJ2-3; D is ambiguous. V was trimmed by 7 bases and J by 3 bases, leaving 8 bases between them. Germline-derived CDR1 and CDR2 are DFQATT and SNEGSKA (reference sequence). The CDR3 sequence is 11 residues long. The DNA of the CDR3 is TGCAGTGTAGAGGCAACAGATACGCAGTATTTT. Amino acid sequence: CSVEATDTQYF.

The CDR3 DNA follows: TGTGCCAGCAGCGAACAGGGGAACACTGAAGCTTTCTTT. The encoded protein is CASSEQGNTEAFF. The chain uses TRBV7-8 and TRBJ1-1, with D possibly TRBD1 on 6 matching bases. Germline CDR1 reads SGHVS; CDR2 reads FQNEAQ. This CDR3 has 13 amino acids. Trimming stripped 5 bases from V and 1 base from J, with 8 bases between.